This T cell receptor (beta chain) was identified during a study of T cell responses to AZD1222 COVID-19 vaccine (dated by TCRdb to the early 2020s). As for the study more broadly: AZD1222 recipients whose second dose came at about 4 weeks and those whose second dose came at about 12 weeks were combined into one group, since spike-specific TCR depth and breadth did not differ between the two schedules. Trial participants were enrolled into age subgroups of 18-55, 56-69 and 70-plus years, which contained about 150, 27 and 61 TCR-sequenced participants, respectively. A total of 233 trial participants underwent TCR sequencing, of whom around 200 received two doses of AZD1222 and about 26 received two doses of the MenACWY control vaccine. The paper as a whole reports these results and caveats: Because no day 14 peak-response samples were available, the repertoires could be characterized only after the peak T cell response. After two AZD1222 doses, both the breadth and the depth of spike-specific TCRs were significantly higher than at day 0 and than in MenACWY recipients. The vaccine-associated CD4 TCRs covered the entire spike protein, and the dominant responses fell in regions 160-218 and 743-854. Conclusions about previously exposed vaccinees were limited because only 5 or 6 AZD1222 recipients were SARS-CoV-2 seropositive at baseline. Participants were mostly white British and included more females than males, and it was suggested by the authors that clonal diversity may have been underestimated. Reportedly, almost half of the unique spike-specific TCRs recognized epitopes lying outside the regions that are mutated in the B.1.351 and B.1.1.7 variants. In the small 56-69-year group, the increase in depth fell short of significance, most likely because of low power.

The CDR3 regions of human TCRbeta chains were subjected to immunosequencing. Per the authors' processing: TCRs in the repertoires were compared against a reference library of SARS-CoV-2-specific TCRs that had been generated with the MIRA antigen-specificity platform. Breadth was defined as the fraction of unique TCRs that were SARS-CoV-2-associated. Depth was defined as the fraction of total T cells that were SARS-CoV-2-associated. Using the MIRA data, each spike-specific TCR was assigned both to the spike region to which the TCR was reactive and to a CD4 or CD8 class. Log10-transformed breadth and depth values were compared by one-way ANOVA with Sidak's multiple comparisons tests. This immuneACCESS table, as held by TCRdb, lists in-frame sequences with V and J called but not all clones. Of the missing ones, under half trace to an unresolved V gene in checked studies; the others have no known cause. D and trimming were read from the DNA, whereas the V and J calls and clone size are those reported in that table. For this sample the table gives 90,000 to 150,000 clones, of which around 85% were detected only once. The ten largest clones take up roughly 6.2% of the sample.

The V and J ends are trimmed by 5 bases and 3 bases, leaving 13 bases between them. Looking up the germline V gene yields CDR1 SGHNT and CDR2 YENEEA. Including cysteine and phenylalanine, the CDR3 has 14 amino acids. This entry keeps only the CDR3 DNA: 42 bases, framed from base 1. The intended sense of this specimen's time point label: baseline before first vaccination. Vaccinee samples were obtained from the UK trials COV001 and COV002, which included a single-blind randomized controlled phase 2/3 trial of AZD1222 (ChAdOx1 nCoV-19) in healthy adults. For TCRbeta chain sequencing, PBMC samples from trial participants were taken at day 0 and at day 28 after the second dose. As to this clone: Its antigen has not been determined. Per-nucleotide qualities are absent, and no much larger clonotype sits a single base away.

The sequencing here drew on peripheral blood, taken on day 0 of AZD1222 vaccination. The receptor chain draws on TRBV11-3 and TRBJ1-1, and possibly TRBD1, on 5 matching bases. The clonotype originates from an adult in good health. The bases are TGTGCCAGCAGCAGCAGGGCGTCGGACACTGAAGCTTTCTTT. This encodes CASSSRASDTEAFF.